These 3 T cell receptor beta chains share one sample of origin, sequenced in a study of post-analysis software for immune sequencing data. Study-level results: Included in a set of 5 or 6 TRBV segments more frequent in patients than controls were TRBV5-6, TRBV5-1 and TRBV20-1.

The library was made from cDNA and included unique molecular identifiers. Via MiXCR, TCRdb re-called the PCR reads, giving one row per CDR3 protein. The profile shows 150,000 to 200,000 distinct CDR3 sequences, roughly 30% of them singletons. Antigens for these TCRs are unknown. Input material: blood. All receptors come from a girl aged 5-17 years with multiple sclerosis.

This clonotype was recorded at least ten times. The chain has TRBV18 and TRBJ1-2; no clear D gene. The germline V gene encodes CDR1 KGHSH and CDR2 LQKENI. Between the trimmed V and J ends, which lost 3 bases and 8 bases, there was a span of 16 bases. The CDR3 spans 14 residues. The CDR3 reads CASSPTSGESGYTF. The CDR3, as DNA: TGTGCCAGCTCACCCACATCCGGGGAGAGCGGCTACACCTTC.

In regard to this clonotype: It may be a read error: a sequence one base away is much more abundant. The chain joins TRBV29-1 to TRBJ1-2, with TRBD1 identical over 8 bases. In germline, CDR1 is SQVTM, CDR2 ANQGSEA. The CDR3 is 14 residues long. Trimming cost V 3 bases and J 12 bases; bases outside gene matches: 15. The CDR3 sequence: CSVETGTGSSGHTF. DNA of the CDR3: TGCAGCGTTGAGACCGGGACAGGTAGTTCTGGACACACCTTC.

The CDR3 sequence: CASRGGTSGSLISSYEQYF. The CDR3 nucleotides read TGTGCCAGCAGGGGAGGGACTAGCGGAAGCCTCATCTCCAGCTACGAGCAGTACTTC. The rearrangement joins TRBV28 to TRBJ2-5; 11 positions match TRBD2. The tail of the sequence fits TRBJ2-7 better, so the J call may be wrong. Germline values: CDR1 MDHEN, CDR2 SYDVKM. The CDR3 loop spans 19 amino acids.